The rows below give T cell receptor beta chains drawn from one sample of a study of T cells after posttransplantation cyclophosphamide. The assay was immunoSEQ multiplex PCR, and TCRdb's table has in-frame clones only and misses some. The sample has around 3,000 clones, approximately 80% seen once; the top ten hold 20% to 25%. Sample: memory CD8+ T cells sorted from blood. The receptors come from a woman aged 60-70 years in good health, CMV-negative, and a related stem cell transplant donor. Each CDR3 is given with its conserved first and last residue. A D gene is named only where the DNA matches it firmly. The size entry is marked missing in some rows and otherwise reads once, few, many or a size class.

clone size	V gene	J gene	D gene	CDR3 length	CDR3 DNA	CDR3 protein
NA	TRBV12-1	TRBJ2-7	NA	15	TGTGCCAGCAGACCCCGGGACAGGCGACCGGGAGAGCAGTACTTC	CASRPRDRRPGEQYF
few	TRBV19	TRBJ2-1	TRBD2	11	TGTGCCTCGGGGGGCTACAATGAGCAGTTCTTC	CASGGYNEQFF
few	TRBV11-2	TRBJ2-5	NA	17	TGTGCCAGCAGCTTAGGGGGCTTCGGGGGATCGGGAGAGACCCAGTACTTC	CASSLGGFGGSGETQYF
NA	TRBV7-3	TRBJ1-6	TRBD1	16	TGTGCCAGCAGCTTGACAGGGAGCGGCCCAAATTCACCCCTCCACTTT	CASSLTGSGPNSPLHF
NA	TRBV11-2	TRBJ2-7	TRBD1	12	TGTGCCAGCAGCCAAACAGGGGCTGAGCAGTACTTC	CASSQTGAEQYF
NA	TRBV5-8	TRBJ1-1	NA	16	TGTGCCAGCAGCAGACGGGCAGGCAGGGTGAACACTGAAGCTTTCTTT	CASSRRAGRVNTEAFF
large	TRBV5-1	TRBJ2-3	TRBD2	16	TGCGCCAGCAGCTTCTTTTTGGGCGGGGGGGCAGATACGCAGTATTTT	CASSFFLGGGADTQYF
NA	TRBV6-6	TRBJ1-6	TRBD1	15	TGTGCCAGCAGAACCCCGGGACAGGGGAATTCACCCCTCCACTTT	CASRTPGQGNSPLHF
NA	TRBV29-1	TRBJ2-1	TRBD1	14	TGCAGCGTTGGACGGGACAGCTCCTACAATGAGCAGTTCTTC	CSVGRDSSYNEQFF
NA	TRBV6-5	TRBJ2-3	NA	15	TGTGCCAGCAGTCCCTGGGGGGGGCGCTTAGATACGCAGTATTTT	CASSPWGGRLDTQYF
NA	TRBV28	TRBJ2-5	TRBD1	15	TGTGCCAGCAGTCCTCTCCGGGACAGGGAAGAGACCCAGTACTTC	CASSPLRDREETQYF
hyperexpanded	TRBV5-4	TRBJ2-1	TRBD2	15	TGTGCCAGCGGGGTGATAGCGGGAGGCTACAATGAGCAGTTCTTC	CASGVIAGGYNEQFF
NA	TRBV11-2	TRBJ2-1	TRBD2	15	TGTGCCAGCAGCTGGAGCGGGGGGCTGGTCGATGAGCAGTTCTTC	CASSWSGGLVDEQFF
once	TRBV11-2	TRBJ2-1	NA	16	TGTGCCAGCAGCTTAAGGACGGGATCCAAGGCCGATGAGCAGTTCTTC	CASSLRTGSKADEQFF
NA	TRBV4-3	TRBJ2-7	NA	14	TGCGCCAGCAGCCAAGAACGGAGCTCCTACGAGCAGTACTTC	CASSQERSSYEQYF
NA	TRBV6-5	TRBJ1-1	TRBD1	15	TGTGCCAGCAGTTACTCGTCAGGGGGCTTCACTGAAGCTTTCTTT	CASSYSSGGFTEAFF
NA	TRBV9	TRBJ2-3	TRBD2	17	TGTGCCAGCAGCGTAGAACAAGCGGGAGAGGGCACAGATACGCAGTATTTT	CASSVEQAGEGTDTQYF
NA	TRBV28	TRBJ2-1	NA	13	TGTGCCAGCCTTCTGCCCAGTCGAAATGAGCAGTTCTTC	CASLLPSRNEQFF
few	TRBV15	TRBJ2-1	TRBD2	14	TGTGCCACCAGCGCTAGCGGGACGTACAATGAGCAGTTCTTC	CATSASGTYNEQFF
NA	TRBV15	TRBJ1-3	NA	15	TGTGCCACCAGCTCCCCAGAAGGGGTCGGAAACACCATATATTTT	CATSSPEGVGNTIYF
NA	TRBV7-8	TRBJ1-2	TRBD1	18	TGTGCCAGCAGCCAATACCGGGACAGGGATGCGGGGAGCTATGGCTACACCTTC	CASSQYRDRDAGSYGYTF
NA	TRBV6-1	TRBJ2-7	TRBD2	15	TGTGCCAGCAGCGGGGGGGCTAGCGGGAGTTACGAGCAGTACTTC	CASSGGASGSYEQYF
NA	TRBV6-5	TRBJ1-2	TRBD1	16	TGTGCCAGCAGTTCCGAGGGGGACAGGGTAAACTATGGCTACACCTTC	CASSSEGDRVNYGYTF